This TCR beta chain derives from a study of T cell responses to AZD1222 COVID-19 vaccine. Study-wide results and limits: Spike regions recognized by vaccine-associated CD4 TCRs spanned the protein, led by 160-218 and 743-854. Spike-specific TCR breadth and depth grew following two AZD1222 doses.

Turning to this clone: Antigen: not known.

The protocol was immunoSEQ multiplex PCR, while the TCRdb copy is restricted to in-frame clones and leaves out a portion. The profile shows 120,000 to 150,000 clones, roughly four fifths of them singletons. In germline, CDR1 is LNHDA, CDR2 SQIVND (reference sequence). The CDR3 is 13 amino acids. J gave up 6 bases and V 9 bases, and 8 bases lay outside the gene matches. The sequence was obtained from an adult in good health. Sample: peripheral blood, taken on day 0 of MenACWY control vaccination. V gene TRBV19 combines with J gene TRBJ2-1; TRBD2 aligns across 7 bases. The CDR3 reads CASLGLPGNEQFF. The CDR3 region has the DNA TGTGCCAGCTTGGGACTACCTGGCAATGAGCAGTTCTTC. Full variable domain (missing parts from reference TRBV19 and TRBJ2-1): DGGITQSPKYLFRKEGQNVTLSCEQNLNHDAMYWYRQDPGQGLRLIYYSQIVNDFQKGDIAEGYSVSREKKESFPLTVTSAQKNPTAFYLCASLGLPGNEQFFGPGTRLTVL.